The source of this TCR beta chain is a study of T-cell memory formation after mild COVID-19. As for the study in general: There were largely donor-specific TCR clusters.

V was clipped by 3 bases and J by 2 bases; unmatched bases: 5. Per germline, CDR1 DFQATT and CDR2 SNEGSKA (reference sequence). The CDR3 totals 14 residues. TCRdb re-derived calls from the 5' RACE reads in MiXCR, one entry per CDR3 protein. The sample contains approximately 60,000 distinct CDR3 sequences, more than 8% of which appear only once. This clonotype was found a few times. This chain links TRBV20-1 with TRBJ1-2; 8 nucleotides line up with TRBD1. The sequenced sample was PBMCs or a T cell subset sorted from them (not recorded which). The receptor was isolated from a man aged 18 to 35 who had mild COVID-19 (a few samples of this study predate the infection). Cell type and time point are not known. The CDR3 loop is CSASRTGLNYGYTF. CDR3 nucleotide sequence: TGCAGTGCTAGTCGGACAGGGCTCAACTATGGCTACACCTTC.